The T cell receptor (beta chain) under discussion was sequenced for a study of CXCR3-negative and CXCR3-positive naive CD8 T cells. Points from the study as a whole: More hydrophobic TRB CDR3s occurred in CXCR3-positive than in CXCR3-negative naive cells.

The authors prepared UMI-labeled TRB cDNA libraries by 5' RACE. After re-calling the 5' RACE reads, TCRdb lists one entry per CDR3 protein, DNA absent. The sample has 50,000 or so distinct CDR3 sequences; the top ten hold about 0.61%. On this clonotype: Its antigen is unidentified.

This CDR3 is 13 amino acids long. CDR1 and CDR2 from the germline V gene are LNHDA and SQIVND (reference sequence). The sample comprised naive CXCR3+ CD8+ T cells from blood. Noted subset: CD45RO-CCR7+CD27+CD95- naive CD8+ T cells expressing CXCR3 (TNR3+). The TCR comes from a human donor in good health. Some clones in this sample may be carry-over from other donors' samples. The rearrangement uses TRBV19 and TRBJ1-1; TCRdb lists TRBD1, though no DNA is available to test this call. The CDR3 sequence: CASSTVTSTEAFF.